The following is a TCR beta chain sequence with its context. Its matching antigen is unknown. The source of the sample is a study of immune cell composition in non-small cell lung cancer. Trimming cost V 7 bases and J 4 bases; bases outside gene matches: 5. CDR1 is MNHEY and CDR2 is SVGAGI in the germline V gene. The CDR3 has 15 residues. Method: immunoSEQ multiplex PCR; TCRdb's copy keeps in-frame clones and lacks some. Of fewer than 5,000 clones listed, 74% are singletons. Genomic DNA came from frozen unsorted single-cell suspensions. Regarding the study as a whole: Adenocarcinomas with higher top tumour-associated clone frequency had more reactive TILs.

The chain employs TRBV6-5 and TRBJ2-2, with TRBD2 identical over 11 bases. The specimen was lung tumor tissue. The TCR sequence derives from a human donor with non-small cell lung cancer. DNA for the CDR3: TGTGCCAGCAAACTAGCGGGAGTGGGCACCGGGGAGCTGTTTTTT. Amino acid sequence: CASKLAGVGTGELFF.